The T cell receptor beta chain under discussion was sequenced for a study of T cell repertoires in cytomegalovirus infection. CDR1 is MNHNS and CDR2 is SASEGT in the germline V gene. The CDR3 loop spans 13 amino acids. The germline V and J ends were trimmed by 5 bases and 4 bases, with 11 bases remaining between them. About this clonotype: What it binds is unknown.

Each CDR3 protein gets one entry after TCRdb re-called the reads with MiXCR. The sample holds 100,000 to 150,000 distinct CDR3 sequences, under 30% seen once. Study-wide results and caveats: Within the response measured ex vivo, HLA-C-restricted CMV-specific TCR beta clonotypes were dominant.

Sequencing input: PBMCs, sequenced either directly or after in vitro stimulation (not recorded which). The rearrangement joins TRBV6-1 to TRBJ1-2, with D unclear. This TCR derives from a human donor in good health (CMV status not recorded). Some clones in this sample may be carry-over from other donors' samples. This CDR3 reads CASSREPFYGYTF. In DNA form, the CDR3 reads TGTGCCAGCAGTCGGGAGCCCTTCTATGGCTACACCTTC.